Presented here are 27 T cell receptor beta chains from one specimen sequenced in a study of cytomegalovirus exposure and HLA in healthy donors. PCR employed 60 Vbeta and 13 Jbeta primers. Method: immunoSEQ multiplex PCR; TCRdb's copy keeps in-frame clones and lacks some. Of about 160,000 clones listed, over 60% are singletons. The sequenced sample was PBMCs. The receptors shown here come from a middle-aged woman in good health and CMV-seronegative.

The gene calls are TRBV6-5 and TRBJ1-5; D is possibly TRBD1 (5 bases). Germline lookup yields CDR1 MNHEY and CDR2 SVGAGI. This CDR3 spans 13 amino acids. V lost 5 bases and J 2 bases, leaving 7 bases between the germline ends. The CDR3 is CASSAGGNQPQHF. In DNA form, the CDR3 reads TGTGCCAGCAGTGCGGGGGGCAATCAGCCCCAGCATTTT.

The chain recombines TRBV28 with TRBJ1-5; D may be TRBD1 (6 bases). The germline gives CDR1 MDHEN, CDR2 SYDVKM. This CDR3 comprises 17 residues. Trimming shortened V by 2 bases and J by 2 bases, and 16 bases separated the two germline ends. Here the CDR3 reads CASSLPLYRAGNQPQHF. DNA of the CDR3: TGTGCCAGCAGTTTACCCCTTTACAGGGCCGGCAATCAGCCCCAGCATTTT.

CDR3 sequence reads: CAISAQESNQPQHF. As DNA, the CDR3 is TGTGCCATCAGTGCGCAAGAGAGCAATCAGCCCCAGCATTTT. This chain joins TRBV10-3 and TRBJ1-5; no definite D call. CDR1 and CDR2 (germline): ENHRY, SYGVKD. This CDR3 region has 14 residues. Trimming removed 4 bases from V and 1 base from J, with 8 bases in between.

The chain joins TRBV14 to TRBJ2-7; D gene ambiguous. Trimming pared 3 bases from V and 6 bases from J, leaving 12 bases between. This CDR3 has 13 residues. Germline V gives CDR1 SGHDN, CDR2 FVKESK. DNA of the CDR3: TGTGCCAGCAGCCAGCTACAGAGCTCCGAGCAGTACTTC. As protein: CASSQLQSSEQYF. The full variable domain, its missing parts supplied by reference TRBV14 and TRBJ2-7, is EAGVTQFPSHSVIEKGQTVTLRCDPISGHDNLYWYRRVMGKEIKFLLHFVKESKQDESGMPNNRFLAERTGGTYSTLKVQPAELEDSGVYFCASSQLQSSEQYFGPGTRLTVT.

The chain couples TRBV10-2 to TRBJ1-6; D perhaps matches TRBD1 (5 bases). V gave up 6 bases and J gave up 9 bases, with 15 bases separating them. This CDR3 region has 14 residues. The germline CDR1 and CDR2 sequences are WSHSY and SAAADI. Here the CDR3 DNA reads TGCGCCAGCAGCCTGGGACTGACTGTTTCACCCCTCCACTTT. Translated: CASSLGLTVSPLHF.

The V and J genes are TRBV9 and TRBJ2-7, with 7 bases matching TRBD1. The CDR3 length is 15 residues. CDR1 is SGDLS, CDR2 YYNGEE, per germline. V gave up 4 bases and J gave up 2 bases; unmatched junction bases: 9. The CDR3 spells CASSSRDSKTYEQYF. The CDR3 nucleotides read TGTGCCAGCAGCAGCAGGGACAGCAAGACCTACGAGCAGTACTTC.

The chain recombines TRBV6-1 with TRBJ1-2; 9 bases align to TRBD1. Germline CDR1 MNHNS, CDR2 SASEGT. V shed 1 base and J 2 bases; nucleotides not matched to a gene: 2. The CDR3 has 15 amino acids. The CDR3 spells CASSEEGQGNYGYTF. DNA of the CDR3: TGTGCCAGCAGTGAAGAAGGACAGGGGAACTATGGCTACACCTTC.

The V call is TRBV9, the J call TRBJ1-2; 7 positions match TRBD1. The germline V gene encodes CDR1 SGDLS and CDR2 YYNGEE. The CDR3 has 16 amino acids. J lost 4 bases, V lost 0 bases, and 9 bases had no gene match. The CDR3 DNA is TGTGCCAGCAGCGTAGAGGCGACAGGGAGGATCTATGGCTACACCTTC. It translates to CASSVEATGRIYGYTF.

V usage is TRBV5-6 and J usage is TRBJ2-7; 9 bases align to TRBD1. CDR3 size: 15 residues. Trimming cost V 1 base and J 6 bases; bases outside gene matches: 8. CDR1 is SGHDT, CDR2 YYEEEE, per germline. CDR3: CASSLSGTGTFEQYF. The CDR3 DNA reads TGTGCCAGCAGCTTGAGCGGGACAGGGACCTTCGAGCAGTACTTC.

The V call is TRBV7-9, the J call TRBJ1-5, with D perhaps TRBD1 (6 bases). The CDR3 consists of 15 residues. Germline lookup yields CDR1 SEHNR and CDR2 FQNEAQ (reference sequence). Trimming removed 2 bases at V and 3 bases at J, with 11 bases between. The CDR3: CASSLTGQSNQPQHF. The CDR3 DNA sequence: TGTGCCAGCAGCTTAACTGGACAGTCCAATCAGCCCCAGCATTTT.

The rearrangement uses TRBV13 and TRBJ1-2; D might be TRBD1 (6 bases). Looked up from germline, CDR1 is PRHDT and CDR2 is FYEKMQ (reference sequence). The V gene lost 6 bases and the J gene lost 6 bases, with 23 bases spanning the gap. The CDR3 runs to 16 residues. The CDR3 spells CASSHRYRVLGDGYTF. Written as DNA, the CDR3 is TGTGCCAGCAGTCATCGTTACAGGGTACTCGGCGATGGCTACACCTTC.

The chain employs TRBV13 and TRBJ2-2; TRBD1 agrees at 11 bases. Germline V lookup: CDR1 PRHDT, CDR2 FYEKMQ (reference sequence). With 5 bases clipped from V and 5 bases from J, the junction kept 7 bases outside the gene matches. There are 16 residues in the CDR3. In DNA form, the CDR3 reads TGTGCCAGCAGCGCATGGACAGGGGGCTCGACCGGGGAGCTGTTTTTT. The encoded protein is CASSAWTGGSTGELFF.

This clone was seen more than once but under ten times. The rearrangement links TRBV19 to TRBJ1-2, with 7 bases lining up with TRBD1. With 5 bases clipped from V and 3 bases from J, the junction kept 3 bases outside the gene matches. The germline gives CDR1 LNHDA, CDR2 SQIVND (reference sequence). The CDR3 contains 13 residues. CDR3 region: CASSFGTDYGYTF. The CDR3 DNA sequence: TGTGCCAGTAGTTTTGGGACAGACTATGGCTACACCTTC.

The chain carries TRBV19 and TRBJ1-3; tentative D call: TRBD1 (5 bases). Germline assignment: CDR1 LNHDA and CDR2 SQIVND (reference sequence). There are 15 residues in the CDR3. V lost 7 bases and J 4 bases, leaving 17 bases between the germline ends. This chain's CDR3 is CASTYRTFGGNTIYF. The CDR3 DNA sequence: TGTGCCAGTACTTACAGGACCTTCGGAGGAAACACCATATATTTT. Drawing the rest from reference TRBV19 and TRBJ1-3, the complete variable domain is DGGITQSPKYLFRKEGQNVTLSCEQNLNHDAMYWYRQDPGQGLRLIYYSQIVNDFQKGDIAEGYSVSREKKESFPLTVTSAQKNPTAFYLCASTYRTFGGNTIYFGEGSWLTVV.

V is TRBV5-6 and J is TRBJ2-5; D is ambiguous. The DNA matches TRBJ2-7 better at its end, which makes the J call doubtful. CDR3 length: 15 amino acids. Germline V lookup: CDR1 SGHDT, CDR2 YYEEEE. The CDR3 region is CASSLFTYFYYEQYF. The CDR3 nucleotides are TGTGCCAGCAGCTTATTTACCTACTTTTACTACGAGCAGTACTTC.

The chain employs TRBV5-6 and TRBJ2-1; TRBD2 aligns across 8 bases. There are 17 residues in the CDR3. Trimming took 1 base from V and 7 from J; bases not matched to a gene: 13. Germline V gives CDR1 SGHDT, CDR2 YYEEEE. The CDR3 nucleotides read TGTGCCAGCAGCTTGAAAGATATTATTCGGGGGGGTAATGAGCAGTTCTTC. This encodes CASSLKDIIRGGNEQFF.

The chain couples TRBV28 to TRBJ1-2; D is perhaps TRBD1 (5 bases). The CDR3 has 16 amino acids. Trimming removed 2 bases at V and 5 bases at J, with 18 bases between. CDR1 is MDHEN, CDR2 SYDVKM, per germline. The CDR3 region has the DNA TGTGCCAGCAGTTTAGGTGGGTCAGGGAGGTTTTATGGCTACACCTTC. It encodes CASSLGGSGRFYGYTF.

V usage is TRBV28 and J usage is TRBJ2-3; TRBD2 matches 8 bases. V lost 5 bases, J lost 1 base, and 5 bases stayed unmatched. The V gene's germline CDR1 is MDHEN and CDR2 SYDVKM. This CDR3 is built from 15 residues. Here the CDR3 DNA reads TGTGCCAGCAGTACGGGGGGGCGGGGCACAGATACGCAGTATTTT. Residues: CASSTGGRGTDTQYF.

This clone was recorded once. CDR3 loop: CASSFTTGEETQYF. CDR3 sequence (DNA): TGTGCCAGCAGCTTTACGACAGGGGAAGAGACCCAGTACTTC. The V and J genes are TRBV7-6 and TRBJ2-5, with TRBD1 matching 8 bases. Losses at the gene ends were 3 bases for V and 3 bases for J; bases not matched to a gene: 3. The CDR3 spans 14 residues. Germline loops: CDR1 SGHVS, CDR2 FNYEAQ.

V usage is TRBV5-1 and J usage is TRBJ1-1; 10 nucleotides line up with TRBD1. The trim removed 4 bases at V and 3 bases at J, leaving 6 bases unmatched. CDR1 is SGHRS, CDR2 YFSETQ, per germline. This CDR3 comprises 15 residues. CDR3 in amino acids: CASSQWTGGDTEAFF. For the CDR3, the DNA is TGCGCCAGCAGCCAATGGACAGGGGGAGACACTGAAGCTTTCTTT.

The chain carries TRBV27 and TRBJ2-2; TRBD2 matches at 10 bases. The J segment lost 2 bases and the V segment lost 5 bases, leaving 11 bases of the junction unmatched. There are 18 residues in the CDR3. Per the germline V gene, CDR1 is MNHEY and CDR2 is SMNVEV (reference sequence). CDR3 sequence: CASSPKLRTSGNTGELFF. CDR3 nucleotide sequence: TGTGCCAGCAGTCCCAAACTTAGGACTAGCGGCAACACCGGGGAGCTGTTTTTT.

The chain employs TRBV18 and TRBJ2-7; TRBD1 matches at 9 bases. V lost 3 bases to trimming and J lost 6 bases; unmatched junction nucleotides: 12. CDR1 and CDR2 (germline): KGHSH, LQKENI. The CDR3 covers 16 residues. The DNA for the CDR3 is TGTGCCAGCTCACCGGGGGTCTGGACAGGGGTTGTCGAGCAGTACTTC. It translates to CASSPGVWTGVVEQYF.

The genes are TRBV4-1 and TRBJ2-1; 10 bases match TRBD2. Germline V CDR1 and CDR2: MGHRA, YSYEKL. V lost 4 bases to trimming and J lost 11 bases; unmatched junction nucleotides: 8. The CDR3 length is 14 residues. Here the CDR3 reads CASSLGTSAPKQFF. CDR3 DNA: TGCGCCAGCAGCCTCGGGACTAGCGCCCCTAAGCAGTTCTTC.

The genes are TRBV5-1 and TRBJ2-5; TRBD2 matches at 14 bases. The CDR3 consists of 17 residues. Germline CDR1 is SGHRS and CDR2 is YFSETQ. V was pared by 5 bases and J by 1 base, with 7 bases of the junction left unmatched. The chain's CDR3 is CASSSRTSGGIQETQYF. CDR3 nucleotide sequence: TGCGCCAGCAGTTCCCGGACTAGCGGGGGGATCCAAGAGACCCAGTACTTC.

The chain carries TRBV5-1 and TRBJ2-5; weak D call: TRBD1 (6 bases). The CDR3 has 15 amino acids. Germline V gene sequence: CDR1 SGHRS, CDR2 YFSETQ. V lost 0 bases and J lost 7, with 16 bases in between. The CDR3 coding sequence is TGCGCCAGCAGCTTGGATGGGGGCCGGTTAGGGACCCAGTACTTC. Protein sequence: CASSLDGGRLGTQYF. Based on the CDR3 plus reference TRBV5-1 and TRBJ2-5, the full variable domain is KAGVTQTPRYLIKTRGQQVTLSCSPISGHRSVSWYQQTPGQGLQFLFEYFSETQRNKGNFPGRFSGRQFSNSRSEMNVSTLELGDSALYLCASSLDGGRLGTQYFGPGTRLLVL.

This chain links TRBV7-9 with TRBJ2-2; no definite D call. Between the trimmed V and J ends, which lost 1 base and 2 bases, there was a span of 8 bases. Germline-derived CDR1 and CDR2 are SEHNR and FQNEAQ (reference sequence). CDR3 size: 15 residues. The CDR3 DNA follows: TGTGCCAGCAGCTTAGTCTGGGCCAACACCGGGGAGCTGTTTTTT. Residues: CASSLVWANTGELFF.

The table lists this clone with a count of one. The chain uses TRBV7-9 and TRBJ2-5; 7 nucleotides align to TRBD1. The CDR3 is 16 residues long. Germline values: CDR1 SEHNR, CDR2 FQNEAQ (reference sequence). The V segment lost 2 bases and the J segment 3 bases; nucleotides outside the gene matches: 9. CDR3 coding DNA: TGTGCCAGCAGCTTATTGGGCAGGGGGTACGAAGAGACCCAGTACTTC. It is translated as CASSLLGRGYEETQYF.